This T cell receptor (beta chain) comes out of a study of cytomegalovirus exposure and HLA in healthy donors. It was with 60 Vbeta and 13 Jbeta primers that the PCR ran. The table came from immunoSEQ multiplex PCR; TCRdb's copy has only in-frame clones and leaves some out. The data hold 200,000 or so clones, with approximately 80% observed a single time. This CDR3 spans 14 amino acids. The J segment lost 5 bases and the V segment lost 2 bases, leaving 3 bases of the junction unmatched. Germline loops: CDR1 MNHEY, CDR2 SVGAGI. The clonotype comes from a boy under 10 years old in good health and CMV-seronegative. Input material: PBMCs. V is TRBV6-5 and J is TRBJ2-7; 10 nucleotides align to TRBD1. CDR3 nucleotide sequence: TGTGCCAGCAGTTACGGGGACAGGGGCCACGAGCAGTACTTC. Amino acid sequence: CASSYGDRGHEQYF.